A single sample gave rise to the 8 T cell receptor beta chains below, sequenced in a study of blood T cell repertoires in COVID-19. TCRdb keeps only in-frame clones here, not all; method: immunoSEQ multiplex PCR. This table holds about 220,000 clones, around 85% found once. Sequencing used PBMCs or T cells enriched from blood (not recorded which). These receptors came from a woman in her thirties or forties with acute COVID-19.

V and J are TRBV11-2 and TRBJ1-1; 9 nucleotides match TRBD1. CDR1 and CDR2 (germline): SGHAT, FQNNGV. This CDR3 comprises 13 residues. Unmatched junction bases numbered 8, after V lost 4 bases and J lost 11 bases. CDR3 nucleotides: TGTGCCAGCAGCTCGAGACAGGGGGAGGGTGCTTTCTTT. Amino acid sequence: CASSSRQGEGAFF.

On this clone itself: This specimen includes other DNA sequences encoding the same CDR3. The V gene is TRBV18, the J gene TRBJ2-3; D not resolved. The CDR3 contains 13 residues. Trimming shortened V by 2 bases and J by 0 bases, and 3 bases separated the two germline ends. Germline lookup yields CDR1 KGHSH and CDR2 LQKENI. The DNA of the CDR3 is TGTGCCAGCTCACCATCTAGCACAGATACGCAGTATTTT. It specifies CASSPSSTDTQYF. Combining the CDR3 with reference TRBV18 and TRBJ2-3 gives the whole variable domain NAGVMQNPRHLVRRRGQEARLRCSPMKGHSHVYWYRQLPEEGLKFMVYLQKENIIDESGMPKERFSAEFPKEGPSILRIQQVVRGDSAAYFCASSPSSTDTQYFGPGTRLTVL.

The chain has TRBV11-2 and TRBJ2-1; no firm D call. V was pared by 1 base and J by 0 bases, with 10 bases between. This CDR3 contains 16 residues. Germline CDR1 reads SGHAT; CDR2 reads FQNNGV. This chain's CDR3 is CASSLVLSLSYNEQFF. The CDR3 nucleotides are TGTGCCAGCAGCTTAGTGCTTAGCCTCTCCTACAATGAGCAGTTCTTC.

As DNA, the CDR3 is TGCGCCAGCAGCTTTGGAGATGCAACTAATGAAAAACTGTTTTTT. It translates to CASSFGDATNEKLFF. The rearrangement links TRBV5-1 to TRBJ1-4; D ambiguous. V lost 2 bases and J lost 0, with 8 bases in between. This CDR3 region has 15 residues. In germline, CDR1 is SGHRS, CDR2 YFSETQ.

The rearrangement uses TRBV6-6 and TRBJ1-1; D may be TRBD1 (6 bases). The CDR3 runs to 11 residues. Between the trimmed V and J ends, which lost 10 bases and 11 bases, there was a span of 17 bases. The germline V gene encodes CDR1 MNHNY and CDR2 SVGAGI (reference sequence). The DNA for the CDR3 is TGTGCCACCTGTAACAGGGATAGGGCTTTCTTT. It specifies CATCNRDRAFF.

The chain recombines TRBV7-6 with TRBJ2-5, with D maybe TRBD2 (5 bases). The CDR3 is made up of 19 amino acids. From germline, CDR1 is SGHVS and CDR2 FNYEAQ. V lost 5 bases and J lost 5, with 30 bases in between. The CDR3 reads CASSLEERERGSGWETQYF. Written as DNA, the CDR3 is TGTGCCAGCAGCCTCGAGGAGAGGGAACGTGGATCAGGTTGGGAGACCCAGTACTTC.

The CDR3 loop is CASSLDKAGDSYNEQFF. CDR3 bases: TGCGCCAGCAGCTTGGATAAAGCGGGGGACTCCTACAATGAGCAGTTCTTC. This chain joins TRBV5-1 and TRBJ2-1; 8 positions agree with TRBD2. The CDR3 consists of 17 residues. Germline assignment: CDR1 SGHRS and CDR2 YFSETQ. The junction had 5 bases not matched to a gene; V was cut back by 0 bases and J by 0 bases.

This sequence joins TRBV19 and TRBJ2-7, with TRBD1 matching 8 bases. The trim removed 5 bases at V and 3 bases at J, leaving 9 bases unmatched. This CDR3 comprises 15 residues. Germline assignment: CDR1 LNHDA and CDR2 SQIVND (reference sequence). In nucleotides, the CDR3 is TGTGCCAGTAGTTCCTCCGGGACAGGAGGCTACGAGCAGTACTTC. This codes for CASSSSGTGGYEQYF. The whole variable domain, remainder taken from reference TRBV19 and TRBJ2-7, is DGGITQSPKYLFRKEGQNVTLSCEQNLNHDAMYWYRQDPGQGLRLIYYSQIVNDFQKGDIAEGYSVSREKKESFPLTVTSAQKNPTAFYLCASSSSGTGGYEQYFGPGTRLTVT.